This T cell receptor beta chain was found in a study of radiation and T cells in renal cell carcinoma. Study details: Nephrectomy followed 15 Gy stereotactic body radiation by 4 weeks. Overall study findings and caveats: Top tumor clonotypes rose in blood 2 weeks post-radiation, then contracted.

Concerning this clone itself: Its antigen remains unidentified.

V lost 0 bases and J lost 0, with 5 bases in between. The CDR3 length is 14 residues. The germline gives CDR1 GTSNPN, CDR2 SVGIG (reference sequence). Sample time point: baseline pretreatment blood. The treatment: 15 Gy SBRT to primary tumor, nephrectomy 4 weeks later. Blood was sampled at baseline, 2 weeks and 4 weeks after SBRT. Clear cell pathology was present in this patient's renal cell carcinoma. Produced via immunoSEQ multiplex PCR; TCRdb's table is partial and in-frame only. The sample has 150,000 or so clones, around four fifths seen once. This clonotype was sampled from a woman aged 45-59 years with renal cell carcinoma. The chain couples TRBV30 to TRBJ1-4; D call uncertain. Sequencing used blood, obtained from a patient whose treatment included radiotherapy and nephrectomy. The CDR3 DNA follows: TGTGCCTGGAGTGTACGCGCAACTAATGAAAAACTGTTTTTT. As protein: CAWSVRATNEKLFF.